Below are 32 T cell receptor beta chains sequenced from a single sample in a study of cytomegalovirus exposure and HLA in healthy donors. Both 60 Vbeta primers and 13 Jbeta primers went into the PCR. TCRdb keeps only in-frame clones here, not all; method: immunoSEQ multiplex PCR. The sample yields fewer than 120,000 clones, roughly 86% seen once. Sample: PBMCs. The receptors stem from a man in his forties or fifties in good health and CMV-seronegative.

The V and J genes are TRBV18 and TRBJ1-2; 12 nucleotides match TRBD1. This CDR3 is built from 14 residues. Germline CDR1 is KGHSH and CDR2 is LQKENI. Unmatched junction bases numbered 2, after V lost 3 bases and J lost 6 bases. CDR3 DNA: TGTGCCAGCTCACCTGGGACAGGGGGCAATGGCTACACCTTC. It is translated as CASSPGTGGNGYTF.

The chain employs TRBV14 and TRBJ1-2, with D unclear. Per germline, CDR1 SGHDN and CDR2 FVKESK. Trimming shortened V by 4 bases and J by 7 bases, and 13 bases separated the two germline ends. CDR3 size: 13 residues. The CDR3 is CASSPTQAGGYTF. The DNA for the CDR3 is TGTGCCAGCAGCCCTACTCAGGCAGGTGGCTACACCTTC.

CDR3 in DNA: TGCGCCAGCAGCTCGCGGGGGGCCTACACAGATACGCAGTATTTT. This encodes CASSSRGAYTDTQYF. The chain joins TRBV5-1 to TRBJ2-3; TRBD2 agrees at 8 bases. The V and J ends lost 3 bases and 2 bases, in that order; junction bases with no gene match: 5. The CDR3 consists of 15 residues. Germline CDR1 is SGHRS and CDR2 is YFSETQ. The variable domain in full, with the rest retrieved from reference TRBV5-1 and TRBJ2-3, is KAGVTQTPRYLIKTRGQQVTLSCSPISGHRSVSWYQQTPGQGLQFLFEYFSETQRNKGNFPGRFSGRQFSNSRSEMNVSTLELGDSALYLCASSSRGAYTDTQYFGPGTRLTVL.

DNA for the CDR3: TGTGCCAGCAGTAGCGGGACGGCAAACTATGGCTACACCTTC. It encodes CASSSGTANYGYTF. This rearrangement joins TRBV6-5 to TRBJ1-2; D is perhaps TRBD1 (5 bases). Germline assignment: CDR1 MNHEY and CDR2 SVGAGI. Trimming took 5 bases from V and 2 from J, leaving 12 bases between them. The length of the CDR3 is 14 residues.

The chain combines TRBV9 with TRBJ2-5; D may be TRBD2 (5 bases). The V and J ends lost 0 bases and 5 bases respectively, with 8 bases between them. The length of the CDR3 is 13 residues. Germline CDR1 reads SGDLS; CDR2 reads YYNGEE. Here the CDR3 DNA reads TGTGCCAGCAGCGTAGGAGGGCCCGAGACCCAGTACTTC. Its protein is CASSVGGPETQYF.

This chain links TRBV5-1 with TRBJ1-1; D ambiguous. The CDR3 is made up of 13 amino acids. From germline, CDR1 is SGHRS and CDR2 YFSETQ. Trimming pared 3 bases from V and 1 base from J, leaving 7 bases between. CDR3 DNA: TGCGCCAGCAGCTCGCAGGAGAACACTGAAGCTTTCTTT. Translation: CASSSQENTEAFF.

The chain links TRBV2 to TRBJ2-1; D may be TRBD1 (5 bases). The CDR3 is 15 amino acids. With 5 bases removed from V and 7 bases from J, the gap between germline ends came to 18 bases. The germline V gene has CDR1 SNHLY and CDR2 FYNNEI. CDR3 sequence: CASSTQGSRSNEQFF. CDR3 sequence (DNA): TGTGCCAGCAGTACTCAGGGTAGTCGGTCGAATGAGCAGTTCTTC.

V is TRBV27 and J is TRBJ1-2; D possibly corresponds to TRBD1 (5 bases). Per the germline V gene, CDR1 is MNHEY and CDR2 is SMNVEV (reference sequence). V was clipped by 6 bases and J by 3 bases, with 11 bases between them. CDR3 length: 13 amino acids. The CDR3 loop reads CASRGVLDYGYTF. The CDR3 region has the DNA TGTGCCAGCAGAGGGGTATTGGACTATGGCTACACCTTC.

The CDR3 DNA reads as TGTGCCAGCTTAACAGATAACACCGGGGAGCTGTTTTTT. It yields the protein CASLTDNTGELFF. The V call is TRBV5-4, the J call TRBJ2-2; D is unclear. The CDR3 is 13 amino acids. Germline V lookup: CDR1 SGHNT, CDR2 YYREEE (reference sequence). Trimming shortened V by 7 bases and J by 2 bases, and 9 bases separated the two germline ends.

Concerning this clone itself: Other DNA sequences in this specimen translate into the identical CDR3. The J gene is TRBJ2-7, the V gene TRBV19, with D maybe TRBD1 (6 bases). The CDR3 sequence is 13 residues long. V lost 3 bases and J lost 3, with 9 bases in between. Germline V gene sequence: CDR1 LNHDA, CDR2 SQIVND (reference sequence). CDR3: CASSIEQGYEQYF. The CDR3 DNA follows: TGTGCCAGTAGTATTGAACAGGGCTACGAGCAGTACTTC.

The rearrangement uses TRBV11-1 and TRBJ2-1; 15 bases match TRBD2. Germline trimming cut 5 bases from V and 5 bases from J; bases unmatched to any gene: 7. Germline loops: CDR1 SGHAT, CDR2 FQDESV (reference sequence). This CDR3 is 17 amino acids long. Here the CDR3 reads CASSNQGTSGGNNEQFF. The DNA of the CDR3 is TGTGCCAGCAGCAACCAGGGGACTAGCGGGGGGAACAATGAGCAGTTCTTC. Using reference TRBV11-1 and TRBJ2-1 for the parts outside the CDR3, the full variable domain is EAEVAQSPRYKITEKSQAVAFWCDPISGHATLYWYRQILGQGPELLVQFQDESVVDDSQLPKDRFSAERLKGVDSTLKIQPAELGDSAMYLCASSNQGTSGGNNEQFFGPGTRLTVL.

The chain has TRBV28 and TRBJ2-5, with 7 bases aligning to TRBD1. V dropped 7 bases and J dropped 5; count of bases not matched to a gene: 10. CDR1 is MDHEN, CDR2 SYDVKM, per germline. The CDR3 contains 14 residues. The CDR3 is CASIEGGRAETQYF. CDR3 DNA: TGTGCCAGCATCGAAGGGGGCCGGGCGGAGACCCAGTACTTC.

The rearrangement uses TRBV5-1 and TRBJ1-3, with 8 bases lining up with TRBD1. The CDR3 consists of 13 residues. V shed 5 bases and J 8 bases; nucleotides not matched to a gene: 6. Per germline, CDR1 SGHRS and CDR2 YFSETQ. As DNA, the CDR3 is TGCGCCAGCAGGGATGGACAGGGAGACACCATATATTTT. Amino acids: CASRDGQGDTIYF.

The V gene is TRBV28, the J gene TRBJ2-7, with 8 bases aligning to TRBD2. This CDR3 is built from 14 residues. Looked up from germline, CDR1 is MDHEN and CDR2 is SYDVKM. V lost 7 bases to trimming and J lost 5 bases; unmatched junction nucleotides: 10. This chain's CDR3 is CASTSAGAPHEQYF. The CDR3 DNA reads TGTGCCAGCACCTCAGCGGGGGCCCCACACGAGCAGTACTTC.

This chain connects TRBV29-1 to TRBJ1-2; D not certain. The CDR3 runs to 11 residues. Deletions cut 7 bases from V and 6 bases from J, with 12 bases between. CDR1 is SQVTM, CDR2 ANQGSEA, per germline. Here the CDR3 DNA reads TGCAGCGGAACAGACGGGGATGGCTACACCTTC. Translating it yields CSGTDGDGYTF.

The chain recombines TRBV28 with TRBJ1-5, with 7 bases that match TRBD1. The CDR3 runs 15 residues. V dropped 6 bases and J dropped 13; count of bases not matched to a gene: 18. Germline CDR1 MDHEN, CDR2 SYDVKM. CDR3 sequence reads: CASRQGTAPGAGQHF. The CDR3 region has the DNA TGTGCCAGCAGGCAAGGGACAGCTCCTGGGGCCGGGCAGCATTTT.

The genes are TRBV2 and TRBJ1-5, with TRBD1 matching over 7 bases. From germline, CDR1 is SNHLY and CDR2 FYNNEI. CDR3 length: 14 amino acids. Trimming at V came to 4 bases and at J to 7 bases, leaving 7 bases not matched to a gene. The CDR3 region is CASSGGQTGQPQHF. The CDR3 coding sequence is TGTGCCAGCAGTGGGGGACAGACGGGACAGCCCCAGCATTTT.

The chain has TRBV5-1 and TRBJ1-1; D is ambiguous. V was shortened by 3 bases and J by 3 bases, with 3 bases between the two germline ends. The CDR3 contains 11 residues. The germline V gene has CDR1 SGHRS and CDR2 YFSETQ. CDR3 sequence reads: CASSSDTEAFF. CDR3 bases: TGCGCCAGCAGCTCGGACACTGAAGCTTTCTTT.

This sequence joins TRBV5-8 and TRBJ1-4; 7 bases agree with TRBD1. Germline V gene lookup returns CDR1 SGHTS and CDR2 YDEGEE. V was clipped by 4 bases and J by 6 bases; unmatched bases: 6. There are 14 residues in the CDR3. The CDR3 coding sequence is TGTGCCAGCAGCGCGGGACAGTCGCATGAAAAACTGTTTTTT. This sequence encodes CASSAGQSHEKLFF.

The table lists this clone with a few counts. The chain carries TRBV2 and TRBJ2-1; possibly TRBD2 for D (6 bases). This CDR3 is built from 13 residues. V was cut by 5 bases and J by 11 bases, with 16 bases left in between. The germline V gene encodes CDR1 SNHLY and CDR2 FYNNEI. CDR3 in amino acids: CASSTEAGNKQFF. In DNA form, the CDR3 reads TGTGCCAGCAGTACAGAGGCGGGGAATAAGCAGTTCTTC.

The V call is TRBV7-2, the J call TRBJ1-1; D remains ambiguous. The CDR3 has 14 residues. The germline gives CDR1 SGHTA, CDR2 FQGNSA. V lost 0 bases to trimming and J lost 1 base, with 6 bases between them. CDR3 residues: CASSLARQNTEAFF. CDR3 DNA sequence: TGTGCCAGCAGCTTAGCGCGTCAGAACACTGAAGCTTTCTTT. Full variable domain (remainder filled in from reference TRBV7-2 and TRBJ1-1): GAGVSQSPSNKVTEKGKDVELRCDPISGHTALYWYRQSLGQGLEFLIYFQGNSAPDKSGLPSDRFSAERTGGSVSTLTIQRTQQEDSAVYLCASSLARQNTEAFFGQGTRLTVV.

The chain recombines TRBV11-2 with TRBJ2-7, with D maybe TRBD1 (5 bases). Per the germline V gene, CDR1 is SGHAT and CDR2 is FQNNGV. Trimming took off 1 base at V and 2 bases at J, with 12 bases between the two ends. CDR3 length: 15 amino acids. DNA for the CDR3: TGTGCCAGCAGCTTAGTGGGCAGGGAAACCTACGAGCAGTACTTC. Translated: CASSLVGRETYEQYF.

The DNA for the CDR3 is TGCGCCAGCAGCTTGGGACAGGGTTACTACAATGAGCAGTTCTTC. Its translation: CASSLGQGYYNEQFF. The chain is built from TRBV5-1 and TRBJ2-1; 7 nucleotides line up with TRBD1. V lost 0 bases and J lost 3; bases outside the gene matches: 3. This CDR3 comprises 15 residues. The germline gives CDR1 SGHRS, CDR2 YFSETQ.

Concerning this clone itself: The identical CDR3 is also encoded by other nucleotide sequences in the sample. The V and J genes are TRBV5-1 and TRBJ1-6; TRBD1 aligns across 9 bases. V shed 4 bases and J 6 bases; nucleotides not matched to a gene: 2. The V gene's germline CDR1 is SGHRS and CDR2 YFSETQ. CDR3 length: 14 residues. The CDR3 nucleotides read TGCGCCAGCAGCCCGGACAGGGGTAATTCACCCCTCCACTTT. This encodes CASSPDRGNSPLHF.

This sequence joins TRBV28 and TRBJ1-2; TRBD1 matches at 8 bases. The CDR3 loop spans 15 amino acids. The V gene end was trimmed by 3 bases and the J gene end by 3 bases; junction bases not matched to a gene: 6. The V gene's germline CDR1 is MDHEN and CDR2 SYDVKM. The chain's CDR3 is CASSFRTGRDYGYTF. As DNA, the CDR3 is TGTGCCAGCAGTTTTCGGACAGGGAGAGACTATGGCTACACCTTC.

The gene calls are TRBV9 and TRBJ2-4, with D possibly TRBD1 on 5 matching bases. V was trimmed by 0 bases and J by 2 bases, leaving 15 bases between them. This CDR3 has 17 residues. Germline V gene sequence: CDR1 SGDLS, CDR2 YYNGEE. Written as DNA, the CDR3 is TGTGCCAGCAGCGTAGCTCCGAGGTTGGGGCCCAAAAACATTCAGTACTTC. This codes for CASSVAPRLGPKNIQYF.

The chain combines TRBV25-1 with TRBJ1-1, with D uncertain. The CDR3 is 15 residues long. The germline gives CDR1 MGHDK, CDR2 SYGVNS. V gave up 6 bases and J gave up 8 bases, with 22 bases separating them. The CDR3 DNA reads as TGTGCCAGCAGGGATTACTTTGACACACACGGCGAAGCTTTCTTT. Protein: CASRDYFDTHGEAFF.

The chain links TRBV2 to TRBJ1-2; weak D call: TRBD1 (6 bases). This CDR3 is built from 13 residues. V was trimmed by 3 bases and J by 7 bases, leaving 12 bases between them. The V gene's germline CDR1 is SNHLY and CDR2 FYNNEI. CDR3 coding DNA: TGTGCCAGCAGTGAGGGAGGGGGGTTTGGCTACACCTTC. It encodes CASSEGGGFGYTF. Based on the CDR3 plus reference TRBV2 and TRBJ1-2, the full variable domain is EPEVTQTPSHQVTQMGQEVILRCVPISNHLYFYWYRQILGQKVEFLVSFYNNEISEKSEIFDDQFSVERPDGSNFTLKIRSTKLEDSAMYFCASSEGGGFGYTFGSGTRLTVV.

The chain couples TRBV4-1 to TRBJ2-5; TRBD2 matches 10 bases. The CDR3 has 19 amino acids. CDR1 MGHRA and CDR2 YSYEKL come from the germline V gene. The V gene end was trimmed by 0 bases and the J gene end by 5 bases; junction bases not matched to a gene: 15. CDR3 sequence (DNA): TGCGCCAGCAGCCAAGATGACAGGAGTCTGGGACTAGCGAGGGAGACCCAGTACTTC. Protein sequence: CASSQDDRSLGLARETQYF.

The CDR3 nucleotides read TGTGCCAGCAGTGACAGCGGACAGGGGAATTCACCCCTCCACTTT. Its translation is CASSDSGQGNSPLHF. This chain uses TRBV6-4 with TRBJ1-6; 9 bases map to TRBD1. Germline trimming cut 2 bases from V and 7 bases from J; bases unmatched to any gene: 3. The CDR3 is 15 residues long. CDR1 MRHNA and CDR2 SNTAGT come from the germline V gene.

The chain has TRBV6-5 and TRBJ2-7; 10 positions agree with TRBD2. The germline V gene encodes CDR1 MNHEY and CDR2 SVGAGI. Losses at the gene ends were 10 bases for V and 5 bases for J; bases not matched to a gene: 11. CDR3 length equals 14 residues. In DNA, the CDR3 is TGTGCCACCAAGGGGCCTAGCGGGGGACACGAGCAGTACTTC. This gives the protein CATKGPSGGHEQYF.

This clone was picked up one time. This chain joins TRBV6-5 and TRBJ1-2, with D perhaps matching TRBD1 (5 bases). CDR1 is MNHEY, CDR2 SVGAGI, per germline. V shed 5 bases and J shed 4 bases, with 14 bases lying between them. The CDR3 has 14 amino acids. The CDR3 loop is CASSNFRVGYGYTF. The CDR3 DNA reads TGTGCCAGCAGTAACTTCAGGGTGGGCTATGGCTACACCTTC.